Each of the 27 T cell receptor beta chains below was sequenced from the same sample in a study of blood T cell repertoires in COVID-19. Produced via immunoSEQ multiplex PCR; TCRdb's table is partial and in-frame only. The repertoire consists of approximately 490,000 clones, with approximately 90% occurring once and the leading ten covering approximately 8.3%. Sequences were obtained from PBMCs or T cells enriched from blood (not recorded which). These receptor sequences come from a woman aged 55-70 years who had recovered from COVID-19.

J is TRBJ2-2 and V is TRBV15, with 9 positions matching TRBD1. Trimming cost V 6 bases and J 5 bases; bases outside gene matches: 4. CDR1 LNHNV and CDR2 YYDKDF come from the germline V gene (reference sequence). The CDR3 is 14 residues long. CDR3 DNA: TGTGCCACCAGGAAGGACAGGGGTACCGGGGAGCTGTTTTTT. Translating it yields CATRKDRGTGELFF.

The chain employs TRBV10-3 and TRBJ2-5; TRBD2 is a possible D gene (5 bases). The CDR3 is made up of 14 amino acids. Germline V CDR1 and CDR2: ENHRY, SYGVKD. Between the trimmed V and J ends, which lost 0 bases and 4 bases, there was a span of 9 bases. CDR3 sequence (DNA): TGTGCCATCAGTGAGTCCCCGGGAAGAGAGACCCAGTACTTC. As protein: CAISESPGRETQYF.

The V gene is TRBV19, the J gene TRBJ1-5; perhaps TRBD1 as D (5 bases). V lost 5 bases to trimming and J lost 4 bases, with 18 bases between them. The CDR3 consists of 16 residues. Per the germline V gene, CDR1 is LNHDA and CDR2 is SQIVND (reference sequence). CDR3 loop: CASSPTDNGRNQPQHF. The CDR3, as DNA: TGTGCCAGTAGTCCGACGGACAATGGAAGAAATCAGCCCCAGCATTTT.

This CDR3 reads CASSQSRDYMTSTDTQYF. As DNA, the CDR3 is TGCGCCAGCAGCCAATCCCGGGACTACATGACTAGCACAGATACGCAGTATTTT. V and J are TRBV4-1 and TRBJ2-3, with 7 bases that match TRBD2. CDR3 length: 18 amino acids. The V and J ends lost 2 bases and 0 bases, in that order; junction bases with no gene match: 11. CDR1 is MGHRA and CDR2 is YSYEKL in the germline V gene.

This clone showed up just once. V gene TRBV11-3 combines with J gene TRBJ1-2; D gene ambiguous. Germline CDR1 is SGHNT and CDR2 is YENEEA. The V gene lost 5 bases and the J gene lost 0 bases, with 10 bases spanning the gap. The CDR3 covers 14 residues. In nucleotides, the CDR3 is TGTGCCAGCAGCCGGAGCGGGTCTAACTATGGCTACACCTTC. Protein: CASSRSGSNYGYTF.

A single count supports this clone. The DNA for the CDR3 is TGTGCCAGCAGTGTGTGGGGGGGCCTGGATACGCAGTATTTT. Residues: CASSVWGGLDTQYF. V is TRBV6-4 and J is TRBJ2-3, with a weak D call TRBD2 (7 bases). From germline, CDR1 is MRHNA and CDR2 SNTAGT. Trimming removed 4 bases at V and 6 bases at J, with 14 bases between. The CDR3 covers 14 residues.

There are a few counts of this clone. An end of the junction differs from the germline gene, which may be a read error. The genes are TRBV7-7 and TRBJ2-3, with D hard to call. The CDR3 extends over 13 amino acids. Per germline, CDR1 SSHAT and CDR2 FNYEAQ (reference sequence). The CDR3 is CASSPNLADTQYF. CDR3 DNA: TGTGCTAGCAGCCCAAATCTAGCAGATACGCAGTATTTT. Full variable domain (missing parts from reference TRBV7-7 and TRBJ2-3): GAGVSQSPRYKVTKRGQDVTLRCDPISSHATLYWYQQALGQGPEFLTYFNYEAQPDKSGLPSDRFSAERPEGSISTLTIQRTEQRDSAMYRCASSPNLADTQYFGPGTRLTVL.

This clone was seen once. The chain uses TRBV6-5 and TRBJ2-3; no clear D gene. Germline loops: CDR1 MNHEY, CDR2 SVGAGI. Trimming pared 6 bases from V and 3 bases from J, leaving 13 bases between. This CDR3 spans 14 amino acids. The CDR3 DNA reads TGTGCCAGCAGCTTACTTCTTCCTACAGATACGCAGTATTTT. It yields the protein CASSLLLPTDTQYF.

This chain connects TRBV10-1 to TRBJ1-1; a possible D gene is TRBD1 (6 bases). Germline CDR1 and CDR2: WNHNN and SYGVQD (reference sequence). The CDR3 totals 13 residues. Trimming shortened V by 5 bases and J by 1 base, and 8 bases separated the two germline ends. CDR3 loop: CASSRQANTEAFF. The CDR3 nucleotides read TGCGCCAGCAGTAGACAGGCGAACACTGAAGCTTTCTTT.

This chain uses TRBV7-9 with TRBJ2-3; 9 bases map to TRBD2. The CDR3 consists of 17 residues. V trimming: 1 base; J trimming: 5 bases; junction bases outside the gene matches: 10. In germline, CDR1 is SEHNR, CDR2 FQNEAQ (reference sequence). The DNA of the CDR3 is TGTGCCAGCAGCTTAGGCAGAGCGGGGGGCTTTGGAGATACGCAGTATTTT. Translated: CASSLGRAGGFGDTQYF.

A single count supports this clone. V usage is TRBV6-5 and J usage is TRBJ1-1; TRBD1 matches 7 bases. CDR3 length equals 14 residues. Per the germline V gene, CDR1 is MNHEY and CDR2 is SVGAGI. V was clipped by 5 bases and J by 0 bases; unmatched bases: 3. The DNA of the CDR3 is TGTGCCAGCAGTCAGGACAGGCTGAACACTGAAGCTTTCTTT. It yields the protein CASSQDRLNTEAFF.

The chain employs TRBV5-1 and TRBJ2-1, with TRBD2 matching 9 bases. The CDR3 sequence is 17 residues long. Per the germline V gene, CDR1 is SGHRS and CDR2 is YFSETQ. J gave up 11 bases and V 5 bases, and 20 bases lay outside the gene matches. CDR3 DNA sequence: TGCGCCAGCAGTAGGGCCGGCGGGACTAGCCCCCCGATGAAGCAGTTCTTC. Protein: CASSRAGGTSPPMKQFF.

The rearrangement links TRBV19 to TRBJ2-7; TRBD1 matches at 9 bases. This CDR3 spans 15 amino acids. CDR1 and CDR2 (germline): LNHDA, SQIVND (reference sequence). The V and J ends lost 3 bases and 5 bases, in that order; junction bases with no gene match: 8. CDR3: CASSIPGQGIHEQYF. CDR3 in DNA: TGTGCCAGTAGTATCCCGGGACAGGGTATCCACGAGCAGTACTTC.

The sample holds one count of this clone. Additional DNA sequences in this sample encode the identical CDR3. The chain recombines TRBV5-1 with TRBJ1-4, with D possibly being TRBD1 (6 bases). V lost 0 bases, J lost 8 bases, and 11 bases lay in between. The CDR3 runs to 14 residues. CDR1 is SGHRS and CDR2 is YFSETQ in the germline V gene. The CDR3 nucleotides read TGCGCCAGCAGCTTGGGGGGGCTAGGAGAAAAACTGTTTTTT. This codes for CASSLGGLGEKLFF.

This clone was found once. The J gene is TRBJ2-1, the V gene TRBV25-1; 7 bases agree with TRBD2. V was pared by 2 bases and J by 4 bases, with 11 bases of the junction left unmatched. In germline, CDR1 is MGHDK, CDR2 SYGVNS. The CDR3 runs to 17 residues. CDR3 DNA sequence: TGTGCCAGCAGTGAAATCTGGGGGGGGGACCTTTACAATGAGCAGTTCTTC. The encoded protein is CASSEIWGGDLYNEQFF.

This clone was seen only once. The chain is built from TRBV24-1 and TRBJ2-4; D is ambiguous. The germline CDR1 and CDR2 sequences are KGHDR and SFDVKD. The CDR3 has 13 amino acids. The V end was cut by 6 bases, the J end by 5 bases, with 10 bases between. CDR3 DNA: TGTGCCACCAGTCGCGGCAGCGAAAACATTCAGTACTTC. Translation gives CATSRGSENIQYF.

The DNA for the CDR3 is TGTGCCAGCAGCTTAGGGGTGGGAGCGGCGAGCACCGGGGAGCTGTTTTTT. Protein product: CASSLGVGAASTGELFF. The chain links TRBV7-6 to TRBJ2-2; TRBD2 might be the D (5 bases). The CDR3 has 17 amino acids. Trimming shortened V by 1 base and J by 4 bases, and 16 bases separated the two germline ends. Germline values: CDR1 SGHVS, CDR2 FNYEAQ.

V gene TRBV5-1 combines with J gene TRBJ2-1; the match to TRBD2 covers 8 bases. CDR3 size: 15 residues. Germline V lookup: CDR1 SGHRS, CDR2 YFSETQ. Trimming cost V 0 bases and J 9 bases; bases outside gene matches: 8. CDR3 protein: CASSLARTSNPEQFF. In DNA form, the CDR3 reads TGCGCCAGCAGCTTGGCCCGGACTAGCAATCCTGAGCAGTTCTTC.

The CDR3 here is CASSAGLAGYTQYF. CDR3 sequence (DNA): TGCGCCAGCAGTGCCGGACTAGCGGGGTACACGCAGTATTTT. The chain employs TRBV10-1 and TRBJ2-3; TRBD2 agrees at 12 bases. The CDR3 sequence is 14 residues long. Germline assignment: CDR1 WNHNN and CDR2 SYGVQD (reference sequence). J gave up 9 bases and V 4 bases, and 5 bases lay outside the gene matches.

For the CDR3, the DNA is TGTGCCAGCAGCGCCCGGACAGGGGAAAACACCATATATTTT. Residues: CASSARTGENTIYF. The chain joins TRBV5-5 to TRBJ1-3, with TRBD1 identical over 9 bases. This CDR3 region has 14 residues. Trimming took 4 bases from V and 6 from J; bases not matched to a gene: 5. The germline CDR1 and CDR2 sequences are SGHKS and YYEKEE (reference sequence). Looking up the rest from reference TRBV5-5 and TRBJ1-3 gives the full variable domain: DAGVTQSPTHLIKTRGQQVTLRCSPISGHKSVSWYQQVLGQGPQFIFQYYEKEERGRGNFPDRFSARQFPNYSSELNVNALLLGDSALYLCASSARTGENTIYFGEGSWLTVV.

This clone occurred a few times. Different DNA sequences within this sample yield the same CDR3. V usage is TRBV29-1 and J usage is TRBJ2-2; TRBD1 matches 9 bases. CDR3 length: 13 residues. The ends lost 6 bases at V and 1 base at J; junction bases unmatched: 0. The germline V gene encodes CDR1 SQVTM and CDR2 ANQGSEA. The CDR3 DNA reads as TGCAGCGTGGACAGGGGGAACACCGGGGAGCTGTTTTTT. It yields the protein CSVDRGNTGELFF.

CDR3 amino acids: CAIMPGGSSEAFF. DNA of the CDR3: TGTGCCATCATGCCAGGGGGCAGTTCTGAAGCTTTCTTT. The rearrangement links TRBV10-3 to TRBJ1-1; 8 bases align to TRBD1. In germline, CDR1 is ENHRY, CDR2 SYGVKD. J was trimmed by 6 bases and V by 7 bases; bases with no gene match: 7. This CDR3 has 13 residues.

This clone was counted once. V is TRBV11-2 and J is TRBJ2-7; perhaps TRBD1 as D (5 bases). This CDR3 is built from 13 residues. Per the germline V gene, CDR1 is SGHAT and CDR2 is FQNNGV. With 3 bases removed from V and 2 bases from J, the gap between germline ends came to 8 bases. The CDR3 loop is CASSFDSTYEQYV. CDR3 coding DNA: TGTGCCAGCAGCTTTGACAGCACCTACGAGCAGTACGTC.

V gene TRBV25-1 combines with J gene TRBJ2-1, with TRBD2 matching over 7 bases. Germline CDR1 MGHDK, CDR2 SYGVNS. Losses at the gene ends were 5 bases for V and 5 bases for J; bases not matched to a gene: 3. CDR3 length: 13 residues. The CDR3 DNA reads TGTGCCAGCAGTTCGGGGGGAGACAATGAGCAGTTCTTC. Its translation: CASSSGGDNEQFF.

V is TRBV3-1 (or the pseudogene TRBV3-2) and J is TRBJ2-7; D is ambiguous. This CDR3 has 14 residues. V lost 3 bases to trimming and J lost 5 bases, with 14 bases between them. CDR1 is LGHDT and CDR2 is YNNKEL in the germline V gene (reference sequence). The chain's CDR3 is CASSQRSLHHEQYF. CDR3 bases: TGTGCCAGCAGCCAGCGGAGCCTGCACCACGAGCAGTACTTC.

The V and J genes are TRBV4-1 and TRBJ1-3; 10 nucleotides match TRBD1. Looked up from germline, CDR1 is MGHRA and CDR2 is YSYEKL. V lost 4 bases and J lost 8; bases outside the gene matches: 8. CDR3 length equals 15 residues. The CDR3 sequence: CASSLTWTGGDTIYF. In nucleotides, the CDR3 is TGCGCCAGCAGCCTCACCTGGACAGGGGGGGACACCATATATTTT.

The rearrangement links TRBV11-2 to TRBJ1-3; maybe TRBD1 (5 bases). The CDR3 length is 14 residues. The V end lost 8 bases, the J end lost 0 bases, and 11 bases lay between the germline ends. The germline gives CDR1 SGHAT, CDR2 FQNNGV. The CDR3 reads CASYSGHSGNTIYF. The CDR3 region has the DNA TGTGCCAGCTACTCAGGGCACTCTGGAAACACCATATATTTT.